Reported below is one T cell receptor beta chain. The data stem from a study of CD8 T cells in Susac syndrome. The authors reverse transcribed 0.5 to 1 ug RNA with random hexamers. TCRdb ran MiXCR on the immunoSEQ multiplex PCR reads and lists one entry per CDR3 protein. Of roughly 120,000 distinct CDR3 sequences listed, roughly 93% were seen once; the top ten hold 0.25% to 0.35%. Trimming removed 3 bases from V and 0 bases from J, with 12 bases in between. This CDR3 region has 16 residues. Germline V lookup: CDR1 WSHSY, CDR2 SAAADI. V gene TRBV10-2 combines with J gene TRBJ2-1; the D call may be TRBD1 or TRBD2 (5 bases each). Sequencing used CD8+ T cells from PBMCs. The TCR was taken from a human donor with multiple sclerosis. In nucleotides, the CDR3 is TGCGCCAGCAGTGAATGGGACCCCAGCTCCTACAATGAGCAGTTCTTC. This gives the protein CASSEWDPSSYNEQFF.